These 5 T cell receptor beta chains share one sample of origin, sequenced in a study of control samples from healthy donors and cancer patients. Assay used: immunoSEQ multiplex PCR; TCRdb lists only in-frame clones, some missing. In the table there are almost 95,000 clones, about nine tenths of which are singletons. The sequenced sample was blood. Receptor source: a woman between 18 and 30 years old in good health.

V gene TRBV19 combines with J gene TRBJ1-1; TRBD1 matches 9 bases. The CDR3 contains 15 residues. Losses at the gene ends were 4 bases for V and 3 bases for J; bases not matched to a gene: 6. Germline CDR1 reads LNHDA; CDR2 reads SQIVND (reference sequence). The CDR3 loop is CASSRDREGDTEAFF. CDR3 nucleotide sequence: TGTGCCAGTAGTAGGGACAGGGAAGGGGACACTGAAGCTTTCTTT.

The V gene is TRBV6-5, the J gene TRBJ1-1, with TRBD1 as a possible D gene (6 bases). The CDR3 sequence is 14 residues long. Germline-derived CDR1 and CDR2 are MNHEY and SVGAGI. With 4 bases removed from V and 1 base from J, the gap between germline ends came to 10 bases. The CDR3 nucleotides read TGTGCCAGCAGTTCCATGACAGGGAACACTGAAGCTTTCTTT. Translation: CASSSMTGNTEAFF.

V and J are TRBV24-1 and TRBJ2-2, with D perhaps assigned TRBD1 or TRBD2 (7 bases each). V lost 4 bases and J lost 8, with 25 bases in between. This CDR3 contains 18 residues. Germline CDR1 reads KGHDR; CDR2 reads SFDVKD. The CDR3 region is CATSDPGGGTPTVGELFF. CDR3 sequence (DNA): TGTGCCACCAGTGACCCAGGGGGGGGGACCCCCACCGTTGGGGAGCTGTTTTTT.

This chain links TRBV6-5 with TRBJ1-5, with TRBD1 identical over 9 bases. This CDR3 is 14 amino acids long. Germline values: CDR1 MNHEY, CDR2 SVGAGI. The trim removed 5 bases at V and 6 bases at J, leaving 5 bases unmatched. The CDR3 reads CASSPGTGSQPQHF. As DNA, the CDR3 is TGTGCCAGCAGTCCCGGGACAGGGAGTCAGCCCCAGCATTTT.

The J gene is TRBJ2-1, the V gene TRBV5-3; 8 bases are shared with TRBD1. TRBV5-3 is labeled an ORF, and its function is uncertain. V trimming: 9 bases; J trimming: 7 bases; junction bases outside the gene matches: 9. The CDR3 spans 13 residues. The CDR3 here is CATPGGLRNEQFF. CDR3 in DNA: TGTGCCACCCCAGGGGGCCTGAGGAATGAGCAGTTCTTC.